This T cell receptor beta chain originates from a study of immune heterogeneity within non-small cell lung tumors. As for the study in general: There was 1 tumor not otherwise specified, along with 10 non-squamous carcinomas and several squamous cell carcinomas. Study observations and caveats: Individual patients largely had distinct high-frequency T-cell receptor beta clonotypes from one another. Local T-cell clonality tracked moderately but significantly with local tumor mutational burden, giving an R of approximately 0.34.

The CDR3 extends over 11 amino acids. Trimming shortened V by 6 bases and J by 5 bases, and 8 bases separated the two germline ends. Samples each supplied 450 to 700 ng of bulk tumor genomic DNA as template. Biopsy collection occurred during surgery, with several far-apart biopsies per primary tumor. The patients were newly diagnosed with non-small cell lung cancer, had not been treated, and had curative surgery. CDR3 of TCR beta was amplified by multiplex PCR that used 32 V and 13 J primers. One entry per CDR3 protein, called by TCRdb with MiXCR from the multiplex PCR reads. The table includes some 2,000 distinct CDR3 sequences, around 25% detected once. In its sample, this clonotype is medium-sized. Its antigen is still unknown.

The V call is TRBV12-3 or TRBV12-4, the J call TRBJ2-7, with D maybe TRBD2 (5 bases). Sample: lung tumor tissue. This TCR was sampled from a woman aged 60-70 years with non-small cell lung cancer. CDR3 bases: TGTGCCAGCAGAGCGACTAACGAGCAGTACTTC. Amino acid sequence: CASRATNEQYF.